This record covers a single T cell receptor beta chain. Assay used: immunoSEQ multiplex PCR; TCRdb lists only in-frame clones, some missing. The sample holds approximately 2,300,000 clones, roughly 92% seen once. This sample is drawn from a study of shared clonotypes between healthy human individuals. Subsets obtained from CD4+ cells comprised CD45RA+ naive and CD45RA-negative memory cells. The ends lost 5 bases at V and 5 bases at J; junction bases unmatched: 10. Germline V gene data show CDR1 as SGHRS and CDR2 as YFSETQ. The CDR3 sequence is 15 residues long. This chain uses TRBV5-1 with TRBJ1-2, with 9 bases lining up with TRBD1. The specimen sequenced was naive CD4+ T cells from PBMCs. Sample subset: CD45RA+ positively selected. The TCR comes from a man between 18 and 35 years old in good health. Some clones in this sample may be carry-over from other donors' samples. CDR3 nucleotide sequence: TGCGCCAGCAGTTTGACAGGGGGTGCCCAGTATGGCTACACCTTC. Protein sequence: CASSLTGGAQYGYTF.